The entry that follows covers one T cell receptor beta chain sequence. Documented treatment: preoperative locoregional IRX-2 cytokine immunotherapy. The method was immunoSEQ multiplex PCR; TCRdb's version includes in-frame clones alone and lacks a portion of them. The repertoire holds 95,000 to 100,000 clones, with approximately 90% as singletons. The data were obtained in a study of preoperative IRX-2 immunotherapy in early breast cancer. The CDR3 runs to 14 residues. With 7 bases clipped from V and 6 bases from J, the junction kept 9 bases outside the gene matches. Germline V gene lookup returns CDR1 LNHDA and CDR2 SQIVND (reference sequence).

The receptor's source is a human donor with breast cancer. The starting material was tumor tissue, obtained after IRX-2 immunotherapy. This chain joins TRBV19 and TRBJ1-1, with 9 bases fitting TRBD1. In nucleotides, the CDR3 is TGTGCCAGTAAACCGGGACAGGGAGCATCTGAAGCTTTCTTT. Its translation: CASKPGQGASEAFF.